The sample holds many counts of the clone carrying this T cell receptor (beta chain). Antigen unknown. Amplified material comprised TCR beta CDR3 regions derived from RNA transcripts. First-round RT-PCR with HTBI primers preceded a second-round multiplex PCR. TCRdb re-derived calls from the multiplex PCR reads in MiXCR, one entry per CDR3 protein. The sample records over 650,000 distinct CDR3 sequences, about 41% being singletons. The data stem from a study of Graves' ophthalmopathy and Graves' hyperthyroidism. V shed 8 bases and J shed 1 base, with 12 bases lying between them. There are 14 residues in the CDR3. From germline, CDR1 is WSHSY and CDR2 SAAADI. Whole-study findings and limits: Blood also held most thyroid clonotypes expanded above 0.001 frequency.

V gene TRBV10-2 combines with J gene TRBJ1-5; no clear D. The sample was peripheral blood. The clonotype originates from an adult man with Graves' ophthalmopathy. The chain's CDR3 is CASREASSNQPQHF. CDR3 sequence (DNA): TGCGCCAGCCGCGAGGCATCGAGCAATCAGCCCCAGCATTTT.